This record looks at one T cell receptor (beta chain) sequence and its context. Its specificity is unknown. The study ran its PCR with 60 Vbeta and 13 Jbeta primers. Only in-frame clones appear in the TCRdb table, and some are missing; sequencing was by immunoSEQ multiplex PCR. The sample consists of about 160,000 clones, 82% of them appearing once. This sample is drawn from a study of cytomegalovirus exposure and HLA in healthy donors. General study points: Exclusion applied to some V segments, including TRBV6-2 and TRBV6-3, as they were indistinguishable. An analysis done earlier found most TCR beta V segments productive about 87% or about 30% of the time. Later on, an analysis tied approximately 15,000 TCR beta sequences to HLA alleles at 0.05 false discovery rate. Later analysis identified a missense DCLRE1C variant that was linked to TCR beta V- and J-gene trimming.

This CDR3 is built from 15 residues. V was trimmed by 5 bases and J by 3 bases, leaving 17 bases between them. CDR1 is SGHVS, CDR2 FNYEAQ, per germline. The sequence came from a male donor in good health and CMV-seronegative. This chain connects TRBV7-6 to TRBJ2-7; tentative D call: TRBD1 (6 bases). Source material: PBMCs. This chain's CDR3 is CASSILVQGVYEQYF. The CDR3, as DNA: TGTGCCAGCAGCATTCTGGTACAGGGAGTCTACGAGCAGTACTTC.